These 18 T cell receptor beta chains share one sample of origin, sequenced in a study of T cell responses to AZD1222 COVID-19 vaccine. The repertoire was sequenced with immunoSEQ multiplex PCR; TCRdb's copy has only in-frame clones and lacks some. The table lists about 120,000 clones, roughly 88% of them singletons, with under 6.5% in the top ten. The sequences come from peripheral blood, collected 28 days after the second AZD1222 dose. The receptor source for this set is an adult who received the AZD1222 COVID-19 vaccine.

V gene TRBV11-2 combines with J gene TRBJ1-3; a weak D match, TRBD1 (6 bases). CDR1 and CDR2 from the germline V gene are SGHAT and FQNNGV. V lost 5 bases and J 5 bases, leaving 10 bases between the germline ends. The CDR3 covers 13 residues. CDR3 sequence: CASSTDRRNTIYF. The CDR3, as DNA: TGTGCCAGCAGCACTGACAGGAGAAACACCATATATTTT.

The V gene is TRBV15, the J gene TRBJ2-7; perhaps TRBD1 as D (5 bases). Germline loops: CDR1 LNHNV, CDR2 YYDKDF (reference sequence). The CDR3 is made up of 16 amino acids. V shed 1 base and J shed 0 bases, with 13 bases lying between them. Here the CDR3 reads CATSRGLTASSYEQYF. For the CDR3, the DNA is TGTGCCACCAGCAGAGGCCTGACAGCGAGCTCCTACGAGCAGTACTTC. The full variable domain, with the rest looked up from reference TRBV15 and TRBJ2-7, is DAMVIQNPRYQVTQFGKPVTLSCSQTLNHNVMYWYQQKSSQAPKLLFHYYDKDFNNEADTPDNFQSRRPNTSFCFLDIRSPGLGDTAMYLCATSRGLTASSYEQYFGPGTRLTVT.

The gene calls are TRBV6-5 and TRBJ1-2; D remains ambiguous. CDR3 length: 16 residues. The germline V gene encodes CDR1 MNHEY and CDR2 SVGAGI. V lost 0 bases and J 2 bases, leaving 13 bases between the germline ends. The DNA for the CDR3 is TGTGCCAGCAGTTACTCGATGGCCCCGGTGAACTATGGCTACACCTTC. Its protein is CASSYSMAPVNYGYTF.

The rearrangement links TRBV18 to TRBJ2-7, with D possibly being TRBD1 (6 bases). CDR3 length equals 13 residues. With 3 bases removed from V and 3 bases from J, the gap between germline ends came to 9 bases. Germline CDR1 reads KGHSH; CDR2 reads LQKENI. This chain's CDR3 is CASSPPGVYEQYF. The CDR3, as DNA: TGTGCCAGCTCACCTCCAGGGGTCTACGAGCAGTACTTC.

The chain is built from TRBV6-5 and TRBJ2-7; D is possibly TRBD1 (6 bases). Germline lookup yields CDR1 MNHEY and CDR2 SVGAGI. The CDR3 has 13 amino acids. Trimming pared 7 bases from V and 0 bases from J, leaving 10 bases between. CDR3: CASTGTNSYEQYF. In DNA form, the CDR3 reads TGTGCCAGCACCGGGACAAACTCCTACGAGCAGTACTTC.

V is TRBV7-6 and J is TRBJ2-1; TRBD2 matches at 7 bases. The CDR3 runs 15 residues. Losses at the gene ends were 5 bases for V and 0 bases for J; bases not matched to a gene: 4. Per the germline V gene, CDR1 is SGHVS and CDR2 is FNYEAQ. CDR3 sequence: CASSGGESSYNEQFF. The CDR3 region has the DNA TGTGCCAGCAGCGGGGGGGAAAGCTCCTACAATGAGCAGTTCTTC.

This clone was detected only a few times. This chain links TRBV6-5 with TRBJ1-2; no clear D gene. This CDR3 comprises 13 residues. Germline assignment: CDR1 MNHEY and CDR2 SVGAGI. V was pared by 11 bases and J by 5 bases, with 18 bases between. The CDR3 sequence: CARKKEPGYGYTF. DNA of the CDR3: TGTGCCCGAAAGAAAGAGCCAGGATATGGCTACACCTTC.

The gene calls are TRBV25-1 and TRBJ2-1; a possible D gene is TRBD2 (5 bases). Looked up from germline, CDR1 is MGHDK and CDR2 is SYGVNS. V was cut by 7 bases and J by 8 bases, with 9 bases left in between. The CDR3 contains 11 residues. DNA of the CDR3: TGTGCCAGCAACCGGCGGGATGAGCAGTTCTTC. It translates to CASNRRDEQFF.

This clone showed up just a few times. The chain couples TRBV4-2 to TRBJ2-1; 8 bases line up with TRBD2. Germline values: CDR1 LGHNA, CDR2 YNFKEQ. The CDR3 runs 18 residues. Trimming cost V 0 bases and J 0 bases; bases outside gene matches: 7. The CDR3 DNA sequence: TGTGCCAGCAGCCAAGAGGCCGGGAGGGAACCCTCCTACAATGAGCAGTTCTTC. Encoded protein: CASSQEAGREPSYNEQFF.

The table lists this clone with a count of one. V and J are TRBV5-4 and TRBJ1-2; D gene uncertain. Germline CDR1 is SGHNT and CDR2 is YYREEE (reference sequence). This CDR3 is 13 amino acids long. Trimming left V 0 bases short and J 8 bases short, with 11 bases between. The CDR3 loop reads CASSLDLNGGYTF. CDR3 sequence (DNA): TGTGCCAGCAGCTTGGACCTAAACGGGGGCTACACCTTC. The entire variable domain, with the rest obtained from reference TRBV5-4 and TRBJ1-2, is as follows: ETGVTQSPTHLIKTRGQQVTLRCSSQSGHNTVSWYQQALGQGPQFIFQYYREEENGRGNFPPRFSGLQFPNYSSELNVNALELDDSALYLCASSLDLNGGYTFGSGTRLTVV.

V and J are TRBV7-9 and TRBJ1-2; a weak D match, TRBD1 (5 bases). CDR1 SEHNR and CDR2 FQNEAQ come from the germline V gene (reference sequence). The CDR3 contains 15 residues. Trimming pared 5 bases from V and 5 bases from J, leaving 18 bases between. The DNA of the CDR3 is TGTGCCAGCAGCCGGACCGATTTAGGGGTTTATGGCTACACCTTC. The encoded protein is CASSRTDLGVYGYTF.

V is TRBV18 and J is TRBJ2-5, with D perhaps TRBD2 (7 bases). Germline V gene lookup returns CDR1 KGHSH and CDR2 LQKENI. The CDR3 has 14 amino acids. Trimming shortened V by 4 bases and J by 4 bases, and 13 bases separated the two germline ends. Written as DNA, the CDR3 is TGTGCCAGCTCACGAGGGGGGGCCGGAGAGACCCAGTACTTC. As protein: CASSRGGAGETQYF.

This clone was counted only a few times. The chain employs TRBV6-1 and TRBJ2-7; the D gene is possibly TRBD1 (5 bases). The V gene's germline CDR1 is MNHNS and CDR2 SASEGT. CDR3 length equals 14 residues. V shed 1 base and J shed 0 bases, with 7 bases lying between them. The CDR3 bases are TGTGCCAGCAGTGAAGACAGGAACTCCTACGAGCAGTACTTC. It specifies CASSEDRNSYEQYF.

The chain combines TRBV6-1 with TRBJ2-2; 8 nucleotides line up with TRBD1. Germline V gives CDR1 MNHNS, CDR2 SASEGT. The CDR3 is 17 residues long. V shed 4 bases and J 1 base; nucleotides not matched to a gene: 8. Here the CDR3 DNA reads TGTGCCAGCAGTGGGGCCGCGGGGACAGGGAACACCGGGGAGCTGTTTTTT. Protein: CASSGAAGTGNTGELFF.

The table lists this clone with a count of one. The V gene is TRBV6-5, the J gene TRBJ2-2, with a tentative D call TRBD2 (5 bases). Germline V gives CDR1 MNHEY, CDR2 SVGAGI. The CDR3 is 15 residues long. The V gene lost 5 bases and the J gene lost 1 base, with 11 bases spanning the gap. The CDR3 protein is CASSHPSRNTGELFF. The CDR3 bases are TGTGCCAGCAGTCACCCTAGCCGGAACACCGGGGAGCTGTTTTTT.

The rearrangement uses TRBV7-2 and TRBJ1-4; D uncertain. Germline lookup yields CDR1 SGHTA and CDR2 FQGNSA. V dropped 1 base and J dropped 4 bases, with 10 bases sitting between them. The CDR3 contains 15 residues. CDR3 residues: CASSLGSGNNEKLFF. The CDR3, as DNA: TGTGCCAGCAGCTTAGGTTCTGGGAATAATGAAAAACTGTTTTTT.

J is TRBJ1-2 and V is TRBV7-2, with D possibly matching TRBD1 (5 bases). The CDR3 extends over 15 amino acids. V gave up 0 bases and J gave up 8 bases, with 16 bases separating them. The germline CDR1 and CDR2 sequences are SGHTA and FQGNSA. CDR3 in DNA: TGTGCCAGCAGCTTAGCGCGTCAGGGCTTACTAGGCTACACCTTC. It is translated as CASSLARQGLLGYTF.

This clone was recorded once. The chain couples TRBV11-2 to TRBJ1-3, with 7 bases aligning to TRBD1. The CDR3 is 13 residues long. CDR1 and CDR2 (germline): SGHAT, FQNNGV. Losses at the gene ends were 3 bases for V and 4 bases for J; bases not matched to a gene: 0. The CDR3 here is CASSLGQGNTIYF. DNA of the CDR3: TGTGCCAGCAGCTTGGGACAGGGAAACACCATATATTTT. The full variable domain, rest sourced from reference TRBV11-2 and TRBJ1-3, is EAGVAQSPRYKIIEKRQSVAFWCNPISGHATLYWYQQILGQGPKLLIQFQNNGVVDDSQLPKDRFSAERLKGVDSTLKIQPAKLEDSAVYLCASSLGQGNTIYFGEGSWLTVV.